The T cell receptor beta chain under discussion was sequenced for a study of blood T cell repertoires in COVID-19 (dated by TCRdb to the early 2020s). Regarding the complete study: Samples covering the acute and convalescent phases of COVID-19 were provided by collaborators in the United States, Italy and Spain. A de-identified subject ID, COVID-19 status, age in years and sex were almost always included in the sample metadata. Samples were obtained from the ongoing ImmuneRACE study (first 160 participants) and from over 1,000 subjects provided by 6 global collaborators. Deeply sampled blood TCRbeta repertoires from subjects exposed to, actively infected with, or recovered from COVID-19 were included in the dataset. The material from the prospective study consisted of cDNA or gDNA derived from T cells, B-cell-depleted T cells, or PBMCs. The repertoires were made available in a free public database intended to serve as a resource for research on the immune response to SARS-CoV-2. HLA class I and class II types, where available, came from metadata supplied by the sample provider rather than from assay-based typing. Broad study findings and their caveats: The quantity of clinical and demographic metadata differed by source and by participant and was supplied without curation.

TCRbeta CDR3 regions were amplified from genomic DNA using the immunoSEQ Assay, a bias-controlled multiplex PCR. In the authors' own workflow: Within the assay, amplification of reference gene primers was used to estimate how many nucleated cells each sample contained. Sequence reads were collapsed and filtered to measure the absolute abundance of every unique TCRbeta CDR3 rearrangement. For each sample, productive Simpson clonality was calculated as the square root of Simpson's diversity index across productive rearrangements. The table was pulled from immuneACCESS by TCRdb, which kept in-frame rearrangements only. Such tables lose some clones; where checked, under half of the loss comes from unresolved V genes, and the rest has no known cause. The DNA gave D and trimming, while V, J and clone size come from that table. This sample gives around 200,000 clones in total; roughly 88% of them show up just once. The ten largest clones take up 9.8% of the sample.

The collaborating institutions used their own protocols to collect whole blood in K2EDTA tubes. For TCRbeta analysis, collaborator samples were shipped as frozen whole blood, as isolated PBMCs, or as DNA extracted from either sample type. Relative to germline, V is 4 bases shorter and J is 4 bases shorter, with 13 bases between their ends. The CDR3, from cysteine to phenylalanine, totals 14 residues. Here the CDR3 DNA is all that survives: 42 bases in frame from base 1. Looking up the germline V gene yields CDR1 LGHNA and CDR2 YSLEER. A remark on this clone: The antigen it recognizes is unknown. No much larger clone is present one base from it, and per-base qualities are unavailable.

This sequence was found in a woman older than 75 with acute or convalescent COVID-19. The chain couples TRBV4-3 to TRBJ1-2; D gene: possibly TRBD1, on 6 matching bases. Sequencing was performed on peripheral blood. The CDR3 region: CASSPGQSPYGYTF. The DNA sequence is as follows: TGCGCCAGCAGCCCCGGACAGTCTCCCTATGGCTACACCTTC.